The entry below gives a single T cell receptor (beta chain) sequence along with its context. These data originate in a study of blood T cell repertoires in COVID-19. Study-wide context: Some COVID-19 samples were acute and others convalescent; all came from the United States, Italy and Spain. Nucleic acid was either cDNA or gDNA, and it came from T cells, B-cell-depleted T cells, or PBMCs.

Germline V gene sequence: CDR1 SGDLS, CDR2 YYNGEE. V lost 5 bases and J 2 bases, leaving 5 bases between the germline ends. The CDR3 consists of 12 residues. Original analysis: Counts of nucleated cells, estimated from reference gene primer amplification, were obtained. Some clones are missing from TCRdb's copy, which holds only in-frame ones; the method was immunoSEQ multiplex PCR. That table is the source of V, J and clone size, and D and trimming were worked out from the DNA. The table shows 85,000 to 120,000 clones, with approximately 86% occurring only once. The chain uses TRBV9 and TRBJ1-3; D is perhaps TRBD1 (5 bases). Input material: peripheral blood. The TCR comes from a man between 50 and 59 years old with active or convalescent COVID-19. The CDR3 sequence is CASRDTGNTIYF. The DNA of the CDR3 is TGTGCCAGCAGGGACACTGGAAACACCATATATTTT.